These T cell receptor beta chains were read from a single sample in a study of blood T cell repertoires in COVID-19. Produced via immunoSEQ multiplex PCR; TCRdb's table is partial and in-frame only. The data show 100,000 to 150,000 clones, 75% to 90% seen once. Sequencing was performed on peripheral blood. Source of these receptors: a woman older than 75 with COVID-19, enrolled during active disease. Both conserved end residues are part of each CDR3. A clone size is listed for some rows: how often the clone was seen (once, few, many), or a class if it is expanded.

j_gene,abundance,v_gene,CDR3aa
TRBJ1-2,NA,TRBV6-6,CASSYSGQYYGYTF
TRBJ2-1,NA,TRBV6-5,CASSFLQGNDEQFF
TRBJ1-2,NA,TRBV28,CASSPTGVRGYTF
TRBJ2-7,once,TRBV19,CASSYLGQGAYEQYF
TRBJ2-7,NA,TRBV6-5,CASSYSFREGQQYF
TRBJ1-1,NA,TRBV7-2,CASSLAGIGQVNTEAFF
TRBJ1-2,NA,TRBV25-1,CASRQTGTGNGYTF
TRBJ2-3,NA,TRBV5-1,CASSLVRDSNTDTQYF
TRBJ1-1,NA,TRBV20-1,CSASQGLLEAFF
TRBJ1-2,few,TRBV28,CASSPGQGAHGYTF
TRBJ2-5,NA,TRBV7-6,CASSQQRPGVGETQYF
TRBJ2-5,few,TRBV6-5,CASSYTSGTGETQYF
TRBJ2-1,NA,TRBV13,CASSPYGRRAGNEQFF
TRBJ1-2,NA,TRBV28,CASSSPTGNAYGYTF
TRBJ2-3,NA,TRBV28,CASSTTPGLGTQYF
TRBJ2-7,NA,TRBV7-2,CASSPSGRENEQYF
TRBJ2-5,NA,TRBV11-3,CASSFEREGTQYF
TRBJ2-7,NA,TRBV6-5,CASRRQSSYEQYF
TRBJ2-1,NA,TRBV5-1,CASSLLAGGLYNEQFF
TRBJ1-1,NA,TRBV5-1,CASSLEGGERATEAFF
TRBJ1-5,once,TRBV28,CASRTGGGSNSNQPQHF
TRBJ1-1,NA,TRBV7-3,CASSYSPDRERIF
TRBJ2-1,NA,TRBV20-1,CSASLADRVGGEQFF
TRBJ2-1,once,TRBV19,CASSIVGTSYNEQFF
TRBJ1-3,few,TRBV5-6,CASGKPGTGGGGNTIYF
TRBJ1-1,NA,TRBV7-9,CASSLSGGGNTEAFF
TRBJ1-1,once,TRBV10-3,CAIREGTGSEAFF
TRBJ2-1,NA,TRBV20-1,CSASLAAPFNEQFF
TRBJ1-2,NA,TRBV28,CASTQGGTNYGYTF
TRBJ2-1,NA,TRBV6-5,CASSYSGGGPKQFF
TRBJ2-5,NA,TRBV6-5,CASSKGRGETQYF
TRBJ1-6,few,TRBV28,CASSPGQEPYNSPLHF
TRBJ2-5,NA,TRBV5-6,CASSWGEVRTQYF
TRBJ1-2,NA,TRBV10-3,CAAFDYGYTF
TRBJ1-3,NA,TRBV18,CASSLAGADSGNTIYF
TRBJ1-3,NA,TRBV19,CASMAGTGNTIYF
TRBJ1-6,NA,TRBV27,CASRPQGAGSPLHF
TRBJ2-3,NA,TRBV4-2,CASSPLTRGNTDTQYF
TRBJ2-3,NA,TRBV5-6,CASSGSLAGVPDTQYF
TRBJ1-2,once,TRBV6-2/TRBV6-3,CASSYSRGSLWDGYTF
TRBJ1-5,NA,TRBV6-6,CASSGGNLGDQPQHF
TRBJ2-2,NA,TRBV12-3/TRBV12-4,CASSLGRELFF
TRBJ1-4,NA,TRBV29-1,CSAMGQGYEKLFF
TRBJ2-7,NA,TRBV18,CASSLRDRGEQYF
TRBJ2-2,NA,TRBV5-4,CASSLQGSGLAGNTGELFF
TRBJ2-7,NA,TRBV6-5,CASRQTGGLYEQYF
TRBJ2-1,NA,TRBV18,CASSPASGRDEQFF
TRBJ1-1,NA,TRBV28,CASSLRGAGVTEAFF
TRBJ2-4,NA,TRBV28,CASTPAQGSKNIQYF
TRBJ1-2,NA,TRBV5-4,CASSQGSGYGYTF
TRBJ2-1,once,TRBV3-1/TRBV3-2,CASSQVPSGSAPVFF
TRBJ2-1,NA,TRBV5-1,CASSLGGWDNSYNEQFF
TRBJ1-4,NA,TRBV5-1,CASSRGQGAEKLFF
TRBJ2-1,NA,TRBV5-1,CASSSSGRNEQFF
TRBJ2-5,NA,TRBV2,CASSEPRASGQETQYF
TRBJ1-2,NA,TRBV12-3/TRBV12-4,CASSFTSSYGYTF
TRBJ2-4,few,TRBV19,CASSPRTSGIGGYAKNIQYF